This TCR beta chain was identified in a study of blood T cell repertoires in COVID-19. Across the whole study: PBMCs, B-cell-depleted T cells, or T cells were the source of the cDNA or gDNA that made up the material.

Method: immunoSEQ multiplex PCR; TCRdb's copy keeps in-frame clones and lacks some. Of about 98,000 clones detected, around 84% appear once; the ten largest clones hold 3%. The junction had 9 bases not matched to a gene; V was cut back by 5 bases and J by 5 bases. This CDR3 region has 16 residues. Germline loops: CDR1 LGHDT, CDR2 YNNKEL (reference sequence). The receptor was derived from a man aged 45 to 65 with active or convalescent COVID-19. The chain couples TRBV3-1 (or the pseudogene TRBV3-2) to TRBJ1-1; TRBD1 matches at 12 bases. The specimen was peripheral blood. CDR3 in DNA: TGTGCCAGCAGCGACCCGGGACAGGGGGCGCGGACTGAAGCTTTCTTT. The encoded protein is CASSDPGQGARTEAFF.